The next 14 T cell receptor beta chains were all read from a single sample in a study of siplizumab effects on memory and regulatory T cells. TCRdb's copy holds only in-frame clones and misses some; the assay was immunoSEQ multiplex PCR. The sample has about 87,000 clones, about nine tenths seen once. Sequencing used CD4+ T cells sorted from blood. These receptors all come from a human donor in good health.

The rearrangement joins TRBV6-6 to TRBJ1-1, with 9 nucleotides matching TRBD1. Germline V lookup: CDR1 MNHNY, CDR2 SVGAGI (reference sequence). The junction had 0 bases not matched to a gene; V was cut back by 1 base and J by 3 bases. The CDR3 covers 14 residues. The CDR3 DNA is TGTGCCAGCAGTTACTGGGACAGGGACACTGAAGCTTTCTTT. The encoded protein is CASSYWDRDTEAFF.

The chain joins TRBV2 to TRBJ1-1; D ambiguous. Trimming took off 6 bases at V and 1 base at J, with 9 bases between the two ends. The CDR3 loop spans 13 amino acids. Germline loops: CDR1 SNHLY, CDR2 FYNNEI. This chain's CDR3 is CASSLGANTEAFF. In DNA, the CDR3 is TGTGCCAGCAGCCTCGGAGCGAACACTGAAGCTTTCTTT.

The chain has TRBV19 and TRBJ2-7, with D hard to call. The ends were cut back, 5 bases at V and 1 base at J, with 9 bases in the middle. The CDR3 spans 13 residues. Germline lookup yields CDR1 LNHDA and CDR2 SQIVND (reference sequence). The CDR3 region is CASSDDGSYEQYF. In DNA form, the CDR3 reads TGTGCCAGTAGTGACGACGGTTCCTACGAGCAGTACTTC.

The chain couples TRBV6-5 to TRBJ2-3, with D maybe TRBD2 (5 bases). Trimming stripped 0 bases from V and 7 bases from J, with 11 bases between. Germline CDR1 is MNHEY and CDR2 is SVGAGI. The CDR3 is made up of 14 amino acids. The CDR3 protein is CASSYSIRGNTQYF. The CDR3, as DNA: TGTGCCAGCAGTTACTCGATACGGGGTAATACGCAGTATTTT.

The V and J genes are TRBV9 and TRBJ2-2; D not resolved. V was shortened by 4 bases and J by 6 bases, with 10 bases between the two germline ends. Looked up from germline, CDR1 is SGDLS and CDR2 is YYNGEE. This CDR3 comprises 13 residues. CDR3 sequence: CASSLRSAGELFF. The CDR3 DNA follows: TGTGCCAGCAGCCTCAGAAGCGCCGGGGAGCTGTTTTTT.

This chain links TRBV6-1 with TRBJ2-1; no clear D. V lost 8 bases and J 3 bases, leaving 11 bases between the germline ends. Germline-derived CDR1 and CDR2 are MNHNS and SASEGT. There are 13 residues in the CDR3. CDR3 protein: CASARANYNEQFF. In DNA form, the CDR3 reads TGTGCCAGCGCTCGAGCGAACTACAATGAGCAGTTCTTC.

V and J are TRBV30 and TRBJ2-1; 14 bases agree with TRBD2. Germline V gene sequence: CDR1 GTSNPN, CDR2 SVGIG (reference sequence). V gave up 1 base and J gave up 8 bases; unmatched junction bases: 19. The CDR3 length is 20 residues. This CDR3 reads CAWSGRTGRVETSGRDEQFF. The DNA for the CDR3 is TGTGCCTGGAGTGGTAGGACAGGGAGGGTTGAGACTAGCGGGAGGGATGAGCAGTTCTTC.

The chain carries TRBV5-1 and TRBJ2-2; D might be TRBD1 or TRBD2, each matching 6 bases. The CDR3 spans 15 residues. Trimming shortened V by 1 base and J by 5 bases, and 12 bases separated the two germline ends. Germline assignment: CDR1 SGHRS and CDR2 YFSETQ. The CDR3 nucleotides read TGCGCCAGCAGCTTGTGGGGGGCTGGAACCGGGGAGCTGTTTTTT. Amino acid sequence: CASSLWGAGTGELFF.

V is TRBV28 and J is TRBJ1-1; D ambiguous. The CDR3 consists of 12 residues. CDR1 is MDHEN and CDR2 is SYDVKM in the germline V gene. V lost 5 bases and J lost 6, with 10 bases in between. The CDR3 DNA is TGTGCCAGCAGTCGAGGGAGACCTGAAGCTTTCTTT. Amino acid sequence: CASSRGRPEAFF.

The J gene is TRBJ1-1, the V gene TRBV30, with D possibly TRBD1 on 6 matching bases. CDR1 and CDR2 (germline): GTSNPN, SVGIG (reference sequence). This CDR3 is 14 amino acids long. V gave up 0 bases and J gave up 6 bases, with 14 bases separating them. CDR3 residues: CAWSVGGAYSEAFF. CDR3 in DNA: TGTGCCTGGAGTGTGGGGGGGGCTTACTCTGAAGCTTTCTTT.

The chain couples TRBV10-3 to TRBJ2-7; no firm D call. Per the germline V gene, CDR1 is ENHRY and CDR2 is SYGVKD. CDR3 length equals 13 residues. The germline V and J ends were trimmed by 0 bases and 3 bases, with 6 bases remaining between them. The CDR3 DNA reads TGTGCCATCAGTGAGTCTAGGGTCTACGAGCAGTACTTC. Translation gives CAISESRVYEQYF.

The chain uses TRBV7-2 and TRBJ2-5, with 10 bases identical to TRBD2. The V and J ends lost 1 base and 5 bases, in that order; junction bases with no gene match: 13. CDR3 size: 18 residues. Germline V gene lookup returns CDR1 SGHTA and CDR2 FQGNSA. CDR3 loop: CASSLVASGSPLRETQYF. The CDR3 coding sequence is TGTGCCAGCAGCTTAGTGGCTAGCGGGAGCCCTTTGCGGGAGACCCAGTACTTC. Full variable domain (remainder filled in from reference TRBV7-2 and TRBJ2-5): GAGVSQSPSNKVTEKGKDVELRCDPISGHTALYWYRQSLGQGLEFLIYFQGNSAPDKSGLPSDRFSAERTGGSVSTLTIQRTQQEDSAVYLCASSLVASGSPLRETQYFGPGTRLLVL.

J is TRBJ2-7 and V is TRBV5-1; D is uncertain. This CDR3 spans 15 amino acids. V shed 0 bases and J shed 3 bases, with 13 bases lying between them. Germline assignment: CDR1 SGHRS and CDR2 YFSETQ. As DNA, the CDR3 is TGCGCCAGCAGCTTGGCTGCGCCGGTGATCTACGAGCAGTACTTC. As protein: CASSLAAPVIYEQYF.

This rearrangement joins TRBV28 to TRBJ1-1; D perhaps matches TRBD1 (5 bases). The CDR3 totals 14 residues. V lost 2 bases and J 3 bases, leaving 10 bases between the germline ends. Looked up from germline, CDR1 is MDHEN and CDR2 is SYDVKM. CDR3 DNA sequence: TGTGCCAGCAGTTTAAGGGGCTGGGACACTGAAGCTTTCTTT. Translating gives CASSLRGWDTEAFF.